This TCR beta chain was captured by sequencing in a study of cytomegalovirus exposure and HLA in healthy donors. Study-level background: Genotyping showed roughly 76% of almost 400 donors falling in the Caucasian-associated ancestry cluster.

PCR used 60 Vbeta primers and 13 Jbeta primers. The method was immunoSEQ multiplex PCR; TCRdb's version includes in-frame clones alone and lacks a portion of them. Its clone listing holds 70,000 to 80,000 clones. The CDR3 contains 15 residues. V lost 1 base to trimming and J lost 3 bases, with 10 bases between them. Germline V gene sequence: CDR1 LGHNA, CDR2 YSLEER. V usage is TRBV4-3 and J usage is TRBJ2-1, with D possibly being TRBD2 (6 bases). Sample: PBMCs. The receptor's source is a man between 35 and 55 years old in good health and CMV-seronegative. CDR3 sequence reads: CASSQVLDYYNEQFF. CDR3 sequence (DNA): TGCGCCAGCAGCCAAGTACTGGACTACTACAATGAGCAGTTCTTC.